These 27 T cell receptor beta chains share one sample of origin, sequenced in a study of blood T cell repertoires in COVID-19. TCRdb's copy holds only in-frame clones and misses some; the assay was immunoSEQ multiplex PCR. The sample includes 150,000 to 250,000 clones, approximately 82% seen only once; the top ten take 6.9%. Sequencing used peripheral blood. The receptors shown here come from a human donor with acute or convalescent COVID-19. The donor label of this sample is uncertain.

V is TRBV4-1 and J is TRBJ2-5, with 8 bases lining up with TRBD2. V shed 1 base and J 3 bases; nucleotides not matched to a gene: 7. This CDR3 has 16 amino acids. From germline, CDR1 is MGHRA and CDR2 YSYEKL. The CDR3 loop is CASSQAVTSGEETQYF. For the CDR3, the DNA is TGCGCCAGCAGCCAAGCCGTCACTAGCGGAGAAGAGACCCAGTACTTC.

The chain carries TRBV19 and TRBJ2-1; 14 bases match TRBD2. V lost 7 bases, J lost 7 bases, and 9 bases stayed unmatched. CDR3 length: 16 residues. Germline V CDR1 and CDR2: LNHDA, SQIVND (reference sequence). DNA for the CDR3: TGTGCCAGTACTACTACGACTAGCGGGAGGGTTAATGAGCAGTTCTTC. It specifies CASTTTTSGRVNEQFF.

The rearrangement links TRBV7-2 to TRBJ2-1; 12 bases fit TRBD2. CDR1 is SGHTA and CDR2 is FQGNSA in the germline V gene. The ends lost 5 bases at V and 14 bases at J; junction bases unmatched: 13. The CDR3 length is 15 residues. CDR3 nucleotide sequence: TGTGCCAGCAGCACGGACCGACTAGCGGGAGCGATGAAGTTCTTC. Its translation is CASSTDRLAGAMKFF.

This clone was seen more than once but under ten times. The chain couples TRBV10-3 to TRBJ2-1; 12 nucleotides match TRBD2. J lost 2 bases, V lost 5 bases, and 1 base had no gene match. The CDR3 sequence is 15 residues long. Germline CDR1 ENHRY, CDR2 SYGVKD. CDR3 loop: CAISRTSGTYNEQFF. In DNA, the CDR3 is TGTGCCATCAGTCGGACTAGCGGGACCTACAATGAGCAGTTCTTC.

The chain links TRBV27 to TRBJ2-1; 14 bases are a match to TRBD2. The V gene end was trimmed by 4 bases and the J gene end by 13 bases; junction bases not matched to a gene: 15. This CDR3 contains 17 residues. CDR1 is MNHEY, CDR2 SMNVEV, per germline (reference sequence). The DNA for the CDR3 is TGTGCCAGCAGTTCAATACCGGGACTAGCGGGAGAGGCCCAACAGTTCTTC. Its protein is CASSSIPGLAGEAQQFF.

This clone was seen only once. The chain combines TRBV18 with TRBJ1-1; TRBD1 might be the D (6 bases). The V and J ends lost 4 bases and 0 bases respectively, with 9 bases between them. Germline values: CDR1 KGHSH, CDR2 LQKENI. The length of the CDR3 is 14 residues. The CDR3: CASSLQGMNTEAFF. The CDR3 DNA sequence: TGTGCCAGCTCACTACAGGGCATGAACACTGAAGCTTTCTTT.

The chain is built from TRBV19 and TRBJ2-3; 7 bases line up with TRBD2. The CDR3 is made up of 14 amino acids. Trimming at V came to 1 base and at J to 4 bases, leaving 2 bases not matched to a gene. The germline gives CDR1 LNHDA, CDR2 SQIVND (reference sequence). The CDR3 bases are TGTGCCAGTAGTATAGGGCTAGCGGCAGATACGCAGTATTTT. This gives the protein CASSIGLAADTQYF.

In its sample, this clone was seen a few times. This chain uses TRBV7-9 with TRBJ1-2; TRBD1 is a possible D gene (5 bases). The germline V and J ends were trimmed by 1 base and 4 bases, with 13 bases remaining between them. The germline CDR1 and CDR2 sequences are SEHNR and FQNEAQ (reference sequence). The CDR3 has 15 residues. CDR3 protein: CASSLGASRVYGYTF. For the CDR3, the DNA is TGTGCCAGCAGCTTAGGGGCGAGCAGGGTCTATGGCTACACCTTC. Full variable domain (remainder filled in from reference TRBV7-9 and TRBJ1-2): DTGVSQNPRHKITKRGQNVTFRCDPISEHNRLYWYRQTLGQGPEFLTYFQNEAQLEKSRLLSDRFSAERPKGSFSTLEIQRTEQGDSAMYLCASSLGASRVYGYTFGSGTRLTVV.

The chain uses TRBV7-4 and TRBJ1-3; the D gene is possibly TRBD1 (5 bases). The CDR3 is made up of 16 amino acids. Germline V gene sequence: CDR1 SGHVT, CDR2 SQSDAQ. V dropped 3 bases and J dropped 3 bases, with 15 bases sitting between them. DNA of the CDR3: TGTGCCAGCAGCTTTAATCGGGGGAATAGTGGAAACACCATATATTTT. Translated, it gives CASSFNRGNSGNTIYF. The full variable domain, in which reference TRBV7-4 and TRBJ1-3 provide the parts outside the CDR3, is GAGVSQSPRYKVAKRGRDVALRCDSISGHVTLYWYRQTLGQGSEVLTYSQSDAQRDKSGRPSGRFSAERPERSVSTLKIQRTEQGDSAVYLCASSFNRGNSGNTIYFGEGSWLTVV.

J is TRBJ2-2 and V is TRBV6-5, with D perhaps matching TRBD1 (5 bases). Between the trimmed V and J ends, which lost 10 bases and 4 bases, there was a span of 19 bases. The CDR3 runs 15 residues. The germline V gene has CDR1 MNHEY and CDR2 SVGAGI. CDR3 protein: CATVGQPRGTGELFF. DNA for the CDR3: TGTGCCACGGTCGGACAACCCCGAGGCACCGGGGAGCTGTTTTTT.

This rearrangement joins TRBV5-6 to TRBJ2-2; 7 bases line up with TRBD1. J lost 6 bases, V lost 4 bases, and 9 bases had no gene match. This CDR3 is 15 amino acids long. CDR1 is SGHDT and CDR2 is YYEEEE in the germline V gene. The CDR3 DNA reads as TGTGCCAGCAGCGGGGGACAGTTAAGTCCCGGGGAGCTGTTTTTT. Translated: CASSGGQLSPGELFF. The variable domain in full, completed from reference TRBV5-6 and TRBJ2-2, reads DAGVTQSPTHLIKTRGQQVTLRCSPKSGHDTVSWYQQALGQGPQFIFQYYEEEERQRGNFPDRFSGHQFPNYSSELNVNALLLGDSALYLCASSGGQLSPGELFFGEGSRLTVL.

The chain couples TRBV7-9 to TRBJ2-7; 9 bases map to TRBD2. CDR3 length: 16 amino acids. Trimming removed 2 bases from V and 5 bases from J; junction bases left unmatched: 10. Germline V gives CDR1 SEHNR, CDR2 FQNEAQ (reference sequence). CDR3 sequence (DNA): TGTGCCAGCAGCTTATCGGGCGGGAGGGGCATGAACGAGCAGTACTTC. Amino acid sequence: CASSLSGGRGMNEQYF.

The chain has TRBV4-3 and TRBJ1-1; 8 bases fit TRBD1. This CDR3 has 14 amino acids. Germline V gene sequence: CDR1 LGHNA, CDR2 YSLEER. The V segment lost 4 bases and the J segment 1 base; nucleotides outside the gene matches: 2. In DNA, the CDR3 is TGCGCCAGCAGCCTAGGACAGGGGAACACTGAAGCTTTCTTT. Encoded protein: CASSLGQGNTEAFF.

The chain joins TRBV28 to TRBJ1-5; 7 bases are a match to TRBD1. V lost 3 bases and J lost 3; bases outside the gene matches: 5. The CDR3 loop spans 15 amino acids. Per the germline V gene, CDR1 is MDHEN and CDR2 is SYDVKM. The DNA for the CDR3 is TGTGCCAGCAGTTTTCCACAGGGGCTCAATCAGCCCCAGCATTTT. Its protein is CASSFPQGLNQPQHF.

The gene calls are TRBV12-1 and TRBJ1-1; the table calls TRBD1, which could not be checked here. TRBV12-1 is given as a pseudogene. This CDR3 contains 18 residues. For the CDR3, the DNA is TGTGCCAGCAGCCTCCCTTGGGCAGGGGTTCTGATGAACACTGAAGCTTTCTTT. It specifies CASSLPWAGVLMNTEAFF.

The J gene is TRBJ1-3, the V gene TRBV10-3, with 9 bases lining up with TRBD1. V was clipped by 10 bases and J by 0 bases; unmatched bases: 7. This CDR3 region has 15 residues. CDR1 and CDR2 from the germline V gene are ENHRY and SYGVKD. The CDR3 nucleotides read TGTGCCAGCCGGACAGGGGTGGACTCTGGAAACACCATATATTTT. Translating it yields CASRTGVDSGNTIYF.

The chain combines TRBV27 with TRBJ2-7; D call uncertain. In germline, CDR1 is MNHEY, CDR2 SMNVEV (reference sequence). CDR3 length: 14 residues. The V gene lost 5 bases and the J gene lost 3 bases, with 14 bases spanning the gap. The CDR3 is CASSDFRGDYEQYF. The CDR3, as DNA: TGTGCCAGCAGTGATTTTAGAGGAGACTACGAGCAGTACTTC.

CDR3 region: CASSLISGAYNEQFF. For the CDR3, the DNA is TGCGCCAGCAGCTTGATTAGCGGGGCATACAATGAGCAGTTCTTC. V gene TRBV5-1 combines with J gene TRBJ2-1, with TRBD2 matching over 8 bases. V was clipped by 1 base and J by 4 bases; unmatched bases: 4. The V gene's germline CDR1 is SGHRS and CDR2 YFSETQ. The length of the CDR3 is 15 residues.

The chain carries TRBV2 and TRBJ1-4; TRBD1 matches 7 bases. CDR1 SNHLY and CDR2 FYNNEI come from the germline V gene. Germline trimming cut 6 bases from V and 7 bases from J; bases unmatched to any gene: 5. This CDR3 comprises 13 residues. The CDR3 DNA follows: TGTGCCAGCAGGACAGGGCACACTGAAAAACTGTTTTTT. Translating it yields CASRTGHTEKLFF.

The chain employs TRBV5-1 and TRBJ2-1; 11 nucleotides match TRBD2. J was trimmed by 14 bases and V by 5 bases; bases with no gene match: 12. Germline CDR1 and CDR2: SGHRS and YFSETQ. The CDR3 spans 14 residues. CDR3 amino acids: CASSPGLAGEDEFF. The CDR3 region has the DNA TGCGCCAGCAGTCCAGGACTAGCGGGCGAAGATGAGTTCTTC. Complete variable domain (other parts from reference TRBV5-1 and TRBJ2-1): KAGVTQTPRYLIKTRGQQVTLSCSPISGHRSVSWYQQTPGQGLQFLFEYFSETQRNKGNFPGRFSGRQFSNSRSEMNVSTLELGDSALYLCASSPGLAGEDEFFGPGTRLTVL.

This clone was counted between two and nine times. V and J are TRBV2 and TRBJ1-1, with TRBD1 as a possible D gene (6 bases). There are 17 residues in the CDR3. Per germline, CDR1 SNHLY and CDR2 FYNNEI. Trimming stripped 3 bases from V and 1 base from J, with 18 bases between. Written as DNA, the CDR3 is TGTGCCAGCAGTGAGCCGGACAGTCATATGGGGAACACTGAAGCTTTCTTT. Translation: CASSEPDSHMGNTEAFF.

This clone was seen once. This chain uses TRBV5-1 with TRBJ1-2; 8 positions agree with TRBD1. The CDR3 spans 15 residues. J was trimmed by 1 base and V by 0 bases; bases with no gene match: 2. Germline V CDR1 and CDR2: SGHRS, YFSETQ. CDR3 DNA: TGCGCCAGCAGCTTGGTGGGACAGGTTAACTATGGCTACACCTTC. Amino acids: CASSLVGQVNYGYTF.

The CDR3 loop reads CASSKGAGETQYF. The DNA for the CDR3 is TGCGCCAGCAGTAAGGGCGCGGGAGAGACCCAGTACTTC. The chain joins TRBV5-1 to TRBJ2-5, with D tentatively TRBD2 (5 bases). This CDR3 spans 13 amino acids. The germline CDR1 and CDR2 sequences are SGHRS and YFSETQ. V was shortened by 5 bases and J by 4 bases, with 12 bases between the two germline ends.

The chain has TRBV27 and TRBJ2-6; 10 positions match TRBD2. Germline CDR1 MNHEY, CDR2 SMNVEV (reference sequence). V lost 2 bases to trimming and J lost 0 bases; unmatched junction nucleotides: 19. The CDR3 length is 23 residues. The CDR3 sequence is CASSLNGLAEGFTGLSGANVLTF. The CDR3 DNA reads TGTGCCAGCAGTTTAAATGGACTAGCGGAAGGGTTTACTGGTCTCTCTGGGGCCAACGTCCTGACTTTC.

This clone has just a few counts. This chain uses TRBV3-1 (or the pseudogene TRBV3-2) with TRBJ2-3; TRBD2 aligns across 9 bases. The CDR3 loop spans 16 amino acids. V was pared by 4 bases and J by 0 bases, with 5 bases of the junction left unmatched. The V gene's germline CDR1 is LGHDT and CDR2 YNNKEL (reference sequence). Written as DNA, the CDR3 is TGTGCCAGCAGCCGAGGTAGCGGGGGAAGCACAGATACGCAGTATTTT. This gives the protein CASSRGSGGSTDTQYF.

The V gene is TRBV18, the J gene TRBJ1-2; possible D gene TRBD1, 6 bases. V gave up 0 bases and J gave up 4 bases, with 9 bases separating them. This CDR3 is built from 14 residues. Germline V gives CDR1 KGHSH, CDR2 LQKENI. The CDR3 region has the DNA TGTGCCAGCTCACCACCGGACAGACTCTATGGCTACACCTTC. Translated: CASSPPDRLYGYTF.

The chain recombines TRBV27 with TRBJ1-2, with TRBD1 identical over 7 bases. V was pared by 2 bases and J by 5 bases, with 11 bases of the junction left unmatched. This CDR3 contains 16 residues. Germline V gene data show CDR1 as MNHEY and CDR2 as SMNVEV (reference sequence). DNA for the CDR3: TGTGCCAGCAGTTTAGCACAGGGGTCTCCCATATATGGCTACACCTTC. Its translation is CASSLAQGSPIYGYTF.